This TCR beta chain came from a study of blood T cell repertoires in COVID-19. Study-level background: Both acute and convalescent COVID-19 samples were obtained from the United States, Italy and Spain. PBMCs, B-cell-depleted T cells, or T cells were the source of the cDNA or gDNA that made up the material.

The V segment lost 2 bases and the J segment 2 bases; nucleotides outside the gene matches: 4. The CDR3 extends over 15 amino acids. Germline V gene lookup returns CDR1 SGHVS and CDR2 FNYEAQ. Authors' methods: Reference gene primers were amplified, and this amplification served to estimate nucleated cell counts. Measured with immunoSEQ multiplex PCR; TCRdb has only the in-frame clones, and not every one. The V and J calls and clone size were taken over from that table, and D and trimming were inferred from the DNA. This table holds 150,000 to 200,000 clones, over 80% found once. Input material: peripheral blood. This TCR came from a woman between 65 and 79 years old with acute or convalescent COVID-19. This chain links TRBV7-6 with TRBJ1-2, with 8 bases matching TRBD1. The CDR3 is CASSLTRQGNYGYTF. In DNA form, the CDR3 reads TGTGCCAGCAGCTTAACCAGACAGGGGAACTATGGCTACACCTTC.